This is a list of T cell receptor beta chains from one sample in a study of cytomegalovirus exposure and HLA in healthy donors. Generated by immunoSEQ multiplex PCR, the TCRdb table keeps only in-frame clones and is missing some. This table holds roughly 120,000 clones, over 65% found once. The sequenced material came from PBMCs. These receptors came from a woman aged 25 to 39 in good health and CMV-seropositive. CDR3s include the opening cysteine and the closing phenylalanine or tryptophan. A D gene is named only where the DNA matches it firmly. For some rows the clone size is stated as once, few or many, or as a class when expanded; others skip it.

v_gene	abundance	j_gene	d_gene	CDR3nt	CDR3aa
TRBV5-1	.	TRBJ2-1	TRBD2	TGCGCCAGCAGCTTCGGTGGCGCGGGGGGATACAATGAGCAGTTCTTC	CASSFGGAGGYNEQFF
TRBV6-5	.	TRBJ1-4	TRBD1	TGTGCCAGCAGTTACTCCGGGACAGGGGGTGAAAAACTGTTTTTT	CASSYSGTGGEKLFF
TRBV11-2	.	TRBJ1-6	TRBD1	TGTGCCAGCAGTCAATATGCGCCCGGGACAGGCAATTCACCCCTCCACTTT	CASSQYAPGTGNSPLHF
TRBV4-1	few	TRBJ1-1	TRBD1	TGCGCCAGCAGCCACGAGTTTTACCAGGGGGCCACAGCTGAAGCTTTCTTT	CASSHEFYQGATAEAFF
TRBV29-1	.	TRBJ2-1	TRBD2	TGCAGCGTTGAGGGACTAGTCCAGTTCTTC	CSVEGLVQFF
TRBV5-4	few	TRBJ2-1	TRBD2	TGTGCCAGCAGCCTAGCGGGGGGGCCGCAGAATGAGCAGTTCTTC	CASSLAGGPQNEQFF
TRBV4-3	.	TRBJ1-2	.	TGCGCCAGCAGCCAAGCGGACCTGGGGCCTGGCGGCTACACCTTC	CASSQADLGPGGYTF
TRBV7-9	.	TRBJ1-1	TRBD1	TGTGCCAGCAGCTTAGGAGGGGGACAGGCCACTGAAGCTTTCTTT	CASSLGGGQATEAFF
TRBV12-5	.	TRBJ2-4	TRBD1	TGTGCTAGTGGCGATCCCGGGACAGGGGGGATTCAGTACTTC	CASGDPGTGGIQYF
TRBV2	.	TRBJ2-3	TRBD1	TGTGCCAGCAGTGTACCCGGGACAGGGGCAGATACGCAGTATTTT	CASSVPGTGADTQYF
TRBV19	.	TRBJ2-7	TRBD1	TGTGCCAGTAGTACCACAGGGGGCGAGCAGTACTTC	CASSTTGGEQYF
TRBV6-1	.	TRBJ2-5	.	TGTGCCAGCAGTGAAGGGGGGCGCGAAGAGACCCAGTACTTC	CASSEGGREETQYF
TRBV2	once	TRBJ1-2	.	TGTGCCAGCCTCTGGTCTAGGGGGGGCTACACCTTC	CASLWSRGGYTF
TRBV7-9	.	TRBJ1-2	TRBD1	TGTGCCAGCAGCTCAGGGGGAGGTTGGGGCTATGGCTACACCTTC	CASSSGGGWGYGYTF
TRBV5-1	.	TRBJ2-3	TRBD1	TGCGCCAGCGGGTTTCCTAAAAAAGGACAGGTTAGCACAGATACGCAGTATTTT	CASGFPKKGQVSTDTQYF
TRBV29-1	.	TRBJ2-6	TRBD1	TGCAGCGCTGTAACAGGGGGCAAAGCCAACGTCCTGACTTTC	CSAVTGGKANVLTF
TRBV28	.	TRBJ2-6	TRBD1	TGTGCCAGCAGGACAGGGGAGAGGAAGTCTGGGGCCAACGTCCTGACTTTC	CASRTGERKSGANVLTF
TRBV28	few	TRBJ1-6	.	TGTGCCAGCAGTTTTGGGAGAGAGTCACCCCTCCACTTT	CASSFGRESPLHF
TRBV5-1	.	TRBJ2-1	TRBD2	TGCGCCAGCAGCGCTCAAGCGGGGGGAAACTACAATGAGCAGTTCTTC	CASSAQAGGNYNEQFF
TRBV27	.	TRBJ1-2	.	TGTGCCAGCAGCTTCACAGGGCAAGGTGGCTACACCTTC	CASSFTGQGGYTF
TRBV29-1	.	TRBJ2-3	.	TGCAGCGTCGTATCCGGGGGAGATACGCAGTATTTT	CSVVSGGDTQYF
TRBV27	.	TRBJ1-6	.	TGTGCCAGCAGTTGGGCGGGACTGAATAATTCACCCCTCCACTTT	CASSWAGLNNSPLHF
TRBV5-5	.	TRBJ1-2	TRBD1	TGTGCCAGCAGATCGAAACCGGGACAGTCTTACTATGGCTACACCTTC	CASRSKPGQSYYGYTF
TRBV30	.	TRBJ2-1	.	TGTGCCTGGAATGTGGGAGCAACCTACAATGAGCAGTTCTTC	CAWNVGATYNEQFF
TRBV6-1	few	TRBJ2-2	TRBD2	TGTGCCAGCAGTGAAGCGCTTCACTGGCGGGGGTTGACCGGGGAGCTGTTTTTT	CASSEALHWRGLTGELFF
TRBV30	.	TRBJ2-7	TRBD2	TGTGCCTGGAGTGCGGGGGGGAGCTCCTACGAGCAGTACTTC	CAWSAGGSSYEQYF
TRBV9	once	TRBJ2-7	TRBD1	TGTGCCAGCAGCGTAGGGACAGGGGCCTACGAGCAGTACTTC	CASSVGTGAYEQYF
TRBV6-1	.	TRBJ2-1	.	TGTGCCAGCATTCCAACCACAATTTACAATGAGCAGTTCTTC	CASIPTTIYNEQFF
TRBV28	.	TRBJ2-2	TRBD1	TGTGCCAGCAGTCAGGGGGCGCGGGGCACCGGGGAGCTGTTTTTT	CASSQGARGTGELFF
TRBV7-3	.	TRBJ2-1	TRBD1	TGTGCCAGCAGCCTCGGACAGGGGCTTTATGATGAGCAGTTCTTC	CASSLGQGLYDEQFF
TRBV7-2	once	TRBJ2-7	.	TGTGCCAGCAGCTCTGGCGGGGCGTCCTACGAGCAGTACTTC	CASSSGGASYEQYF
TRBV19	.	TRBJ1-1	TRBD1	TGTGCCAGTAGTATAGCGAGGGGGCCTCTGAACACTGAAGCTTTCTTT	CASSIARGPLNTEAFF
TRBV9	once	TRBJ1-1	.	TGTGCCAGCAGCGTACAGGGGAACACTGAAGCTTTCTTT	CASSVQGNTEAFF
TRBV4-3	.	TRBJ2-6	TRBD2	TGCGCCAGCAGCCGCCTAGCGGTGAACTCTGGGGCCAACGTCCTGACTTTC	CASSRLAVNSGANVLTF
TRBV18	once	TRBJ1-1	TRBD1	TGTGCCAGCTCGTCAGGGGGTCGGAACACTGAAGCTTTCTTT	CASSSGGRNTEAFF
TRBV5-1	.	TRBJ2-7	TRBD2	TGCGCCAGCAGCCTCTACGGGACTAGCAACCCCTACGAGCAGTACTTC	CASSLYGTSNPYEQYF
TRBV2	.	TRBJ2-7	TRBD2	TGTGCCAGCAGTGAGTTGCTAGCGGGGGCGGCCGAGCAGTACTTC	CASSELLAGAAEQYF
TRBV27	.	TRBJ2-7	.	TGTGCCAGCAGTTCCTCCTATCGGAGGAGGACCTACGAGCAGTACTTC	CASSSSYRRRTYEQYF
TRBV19	.	TRBJ2-1	TRBD2	TGTGCCACTGGACTAGCGGGGAGCAATGAGCAGTTCTTC	CATGLAGSNEQFF
TRBV14	.	TRBJ1-1	.	TGTGCCAGCAGCCAAGACAGGGGCACTGAAGCTTTCTTT	CASSQDRGTEAFF
TRBV28	.	TRBJ2-5	.	TGTGCCAGCAGCCCGTCCTATACAGGGAAGGAGACCCAGTACTTC	CASSPSYTGKETQYF
TRBV29-1	.	TRBJ1-3	TRBD1	TGCAGCCTAGGACAGGACGAAAACTCTGGAAACACCATATATTTT	CSLGQDENSGNTIYF
TRBV19	.	TRBJ1-5	.	TGTGCCAGTAGTATATGGCAAGGCAGGTCGATTAATCAGCCCCAGCATTTT	CASSIWQGRSINQPQHF
TRBV7-8	.	TRBJ1-1	.	TGTGCCAGCAGCCCCCGACAGAACCCGAACACTGAAGCTTTCTTT	CASSPRQNPNTEAFF
TRBV18	.	TRBJ2-7	TRBD2	TGTGCCAGCTCCCCTGGGCTAGCGGGGAACTACGAGCAGTACTTC	CASSPGLAGNYEQYF
TRBV14	.	TRBJ1-6	.	TGTGCCAGCAGCCAAGACCGGGGACAAAATAATTCACCCCTCCACTTT	CASSQDRGQNNSPLHF
TRBV2	.	TRBJ2-3	.	TGTGCCAGCGGCTCAGGTGGGGATACGCAGTATTTT	CASGSGGDTQYF
TRBV19	.	TRBJ1-1	TRBD1	TGTGCCAGTAATAAGGGGGGACAGGGGAGGACTGAAGCTTTCTTT	CASNKGGQGRTEAFF
TRBV4-3	once	TRBJ1-3	TRBD1	TGCGCCAGCAGCCAAGATAAGGGGGCGGCAGGCGGTAGTACTGGAAACACCATATATTTT	CASSQDKGAAGGSTGNTIYF